One T cell receptor beta chain is described in this entry. The J segment lost 3 bases and the V segment lost 3 bases, leaving 11 bases of the junction unmatched. The CDR3 contains 16 residues. Germline loops: CDR1 MDHEN, CDR2 SYDVKM. Original handling: The authors estimated nucleated cell counts from reference gene primer amplification. Profiled with immunoSEQ multiplex PCR; TCRdb holds only in-frame clones, not every one. V, J and clone size reflect that table, while D and trimming were determined from the DNA. The sample holds a few hundred thousand clones; approximately 90% are singletons and the top ten take over 6%. This entry is derived from a study of blood T cell repertoires in COVID-19. Study as a whole: COVID-19 samples from acute and convalescent phases originated in the United States, Italy and Spain. PBMCs, B-cell-depleted T cells, or T cells were the source of the cDNA or gDNA that made up the material.

The chain carries TRBV28 and TRBJ2-7; 7 bases are a match to TRBD1. The sample consisted of peripheral blood. The clonotype was recovered from a woman under 40 who had recovered from COVID-19. The CDR3 DNA is TGTGCCAGCAGTTTTTCTCGCCAGGGGGTGCTCTACGAGCAGTACTTC. This translates into CASSFSRQGVLYEQYF. The variable domain in full, completed from reference TRBV28 and TRBJ2-7, reads DVKVTQSSRYLVKRTGEKVFLECVQDMDHENMFWYRQDPGLGLRLIYFSYDVKMKEKGDIPEGYSVSREKKERFSLILESASTNQTSMYLCASSFSRQGVLYEQYFGPGTRLTVT.